These T cell receptor beta chains were read from a single sample in a study of neoadjuvant anti-PD-1 for oral cavity cancer. Clones were read by immunoSEQ multiplex PCR, and TCRdb kept only the in-frame ones, dropping some. The sample has under 85,000 clones; less than 85% are singletons. The sample was PBMCs, taken before nivolumab (anti-PD-1) treatment. All receptors derive from a person between 40 and 80 years old with oral cavity squamous cell carcinoma. Both conserved end residues are part of each CDR3. A D gene is named only where the DNA matches it firmly. Clone sizes are given selectively: once, few, many, or a class where the clone is expanded.

D	V	size	J	CDR3	DNA
.	TRBV4-1	.	TRBJ1-5	CASSHPGNPQHF	TGCGCCAGCAGCCACCCGGGGAATCCCCAGCATTTT
.	TRBV5-1	.	TRBJ1-1	CASSRTVAGTEAFF	TGCGCCAGCAGCAGGACGGTCGCCGGCACTGAAGCTTTCTTT
.	TRBV28	.	TRBJ1-5	CASSSPPGLGNQPQHF	TGTGCCAGCAGTTCCCCGCCGGGACTGGGGAATCAGCCCCAGCATTTT
.	TRBV10-3	.	TRBJ1-1	CAISVGRGNTEAFF	TGTGCCATCAGTGTTGGCAGGGGGAACACTGAAGCTTTCTTT
.	TRBV10-2	medium-sized	TRBJ1-4	CASSELGQISGKLFF	TGCGCCAGCAGTGAGTTGGGACAAATATCGGGAAAACTGTTTTTT
TRBD1	TRBV6-1	once	TRBJ1-1	CACRGGQVNTEAFF	TGTGCCTGTCGAGGGGGACAGGTGAACACTGAAGCTTTCTTT
.	TRBV6-5	once	TRBJ2-1	CASSYSWGGRRDEQFF	TGTGCCAGCAGTTACTCTTGGGGGGGCCGGCGGGACGAGCAGTTCTTC
TRBD2	TRBV5-5	.	TRBJ2-7	CASSPTSGRAGKYF	TGTGCCAGCAGCCCAACTAGCGGGAGGGCCGGAAAGTACTTC
.	TRBV6-1	once	TRBJ1-4	CASSEAQIGEKLFF	TGTGCCAGCAGTGAGGCCCAGATCGGAGAAAAACTGTTTTTT
TRBD1	TRBV19	.	TRBJ1-1	CASRYSFGQGGTEAFF	TGTGCCAGTAGGTACTCCTTTGGACAGGGAGGAACTGAAGCTTTCTTT
TRBD1	TRBV9	.	TRBJ1-4	CASSVARGGGTGGAGEKLFF	TGTGCCAGCAGCGTAGCTCGGGGAGGCGGGACAGGGGGCGCGGGGGAAAAACTGTTTTTT
.	TRBV6-1	few	TRBJ2-7	CATSRSRPGSYEQYF	TGTGCCACCTCCCGCTCACGGCCAGGATCCTACGAGCAGTACTTC
.	TRBV4-1	.	TRBJ1-4	CASSLEDTTNEKLFF	TGCGCCAGCAGCCTCGAAGACACAACGAATGAAAAACTGTTTTTT
TRBD1	TRBV30	once	TRBJ2-1	CAWSGRDRGFNEQFF	TGTGCCTGGAGTGGAAGGGACAGGGGTTTTAATGAGCAGTTCTTC
.	TRBV7-9	once	TRBJ1-1	CASSLSRIGAEAFF	TGTGCCAGCAGCTTATCACGCATAGGCGCTGAAGCTTTCTTT
TRBD2	TRBV9	.	TRBJ2-1	CASSVAPGLAGGQNEQFF	TGTGCCAGCAGCGTAGCCCCGGGACTAGCGGGAGGACAGAATGAGCAGTTCTTC
.	TRBV27	.	TRBJ1-2	CAMHSYGYTF	TGTGCCATGCACAGCTATGGCTACACCTTC
TRBD1	TRBV28	.	TRBJ1-5	CASRRDSSNQPQHF	TGTGCCAGCCGAAGGGACAGTAGCAATCAGCCCCAGCATTTT
TRBD2	TRBV9	.	TRBJ2-7	CASSVAVTGTSGRAPYEQYF	TGTGCCAGCAGCGTAGCCGTAACCGGGACTAGCGGGAGGGCCCCCTACGAGCAGTACTTC
TRBD2	TRBV2	.	TRBJ2-1	CASLGASGRRNEQFF	TGTGCCAGTCTGGGGGCTAGCGGGAGGCGGAATGAGCAGTTCTTC
TRBD2	TRBV4-1	.	TRBJ2-7	CASSQRLAGAGEQYF	TGCGCCAGCAGCCAACGCCTAGCGGGGGCGGGGGAGCAGTACTTC
.	TRBV29-1	.	TRBJ2-7	CSVEAPYEQYF	TGCAGCGTTGAAGCCCCCTACGAGCAGTACTTC
.	TRBV5-1	once	TRBJ2-5	CASSLGGVRGQETQYF	TGCGCCAGCAGCTTGGGAGGGGTAAGGGGACAAGAGACCCAGTACTTC
TRBD1	TRBV2	.	TRBJ2-7	CASRLTGVYEQYF	TGTGCCAGCAGACTGACAGGGGTCTACGAGCAGTACTTC
.	TRBV6-5	once	TRBJ2-1	CASSYSGDSYNEQFF	TGTGCCAGCAGTTACTCCGGGGACTCCTACAATGAGCAGTTCTTC
.	TRBV6-5	.	TRBJ2-3	CASSYSRYTDTQYF	TGTGCCAGCAGTTACTCGAGGTACACAGATACGCAGTATTTT
.	TRBV10-1	.	TRBJ2-1	CASSVGGGWTEQFF	TGCGCCAGCAGTGTGGGCGGCGGGTGGACTGAGCAGTTCTTC
.	TRBV2	once	TRBJ2-7	CASRKIESSYEQYF	TGTGCCAGCAGGAAGATAGAGAGCTCCTACGAGCAGTACTTC
.	TRBV7-8	.	TRBJ1-5	CASSLVGRLLNQPQHF	TGTGCCAGCAGCTTAGTAGGCAGGCTATTAAATCAGCCCCAGCATTTT
TRBD2	TRBV19	.	TRBJ2-7	CASSPALAVNYEQYF	TGTGCCAGTAGTCCTGCCCTAGCGGTGAACTACGAGCAGTACTTC
TRBD1	TRBV27	.	TRBJ1-5	CASKGQFNQPQHF	TGTGCCAGCAAGGGACAGTTCAATCAGCCCCAGCATTTT
TRBD1	TRBV6-6	.	TRBJ2-3	CASRADRSLGTDTQYF	TGTGCCAGCAGGGCGGACAGGAGCCTTGGCACAGATACGCAGTATTTT
TRBD1	TRBV28	once	TRBJ1-5	CASSSLDRGHSNQPQHF	TGTGCCAGCAGTTCGTTGGACAGGGGGCATAGCAATCAGCCCCAGCATTTT